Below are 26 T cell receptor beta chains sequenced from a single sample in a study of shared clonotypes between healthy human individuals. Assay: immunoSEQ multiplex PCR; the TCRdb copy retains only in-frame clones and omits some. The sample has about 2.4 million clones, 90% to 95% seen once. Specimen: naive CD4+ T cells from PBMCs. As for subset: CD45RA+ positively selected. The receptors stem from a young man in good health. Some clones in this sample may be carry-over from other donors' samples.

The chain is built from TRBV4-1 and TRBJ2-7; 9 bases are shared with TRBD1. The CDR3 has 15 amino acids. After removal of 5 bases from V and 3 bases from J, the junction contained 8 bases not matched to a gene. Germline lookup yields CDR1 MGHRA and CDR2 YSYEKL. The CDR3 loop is CASSVAPGQGYEQYF. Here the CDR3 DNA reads TGCGCCAGCAGCGTCGCCCCGGGACAGGGCTACGAGCAGTACTTC.

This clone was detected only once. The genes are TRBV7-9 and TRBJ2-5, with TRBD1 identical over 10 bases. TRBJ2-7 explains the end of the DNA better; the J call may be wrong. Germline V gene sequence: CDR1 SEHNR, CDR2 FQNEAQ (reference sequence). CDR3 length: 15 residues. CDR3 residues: CASSSWDRGSYEQYF. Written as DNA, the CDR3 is TGTGCCAGCAGCTCCTGGGACAGGGGCTCCTACGAGCAGTACTTC.

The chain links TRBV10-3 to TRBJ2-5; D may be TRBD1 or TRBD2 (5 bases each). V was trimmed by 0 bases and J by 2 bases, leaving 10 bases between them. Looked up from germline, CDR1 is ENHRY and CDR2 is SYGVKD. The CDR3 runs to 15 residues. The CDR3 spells CAISESGGRQETQYF. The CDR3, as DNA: TGTGCCATCAGTGAGTCTGGGGGAAGACAAGAGACCCAGTACTTC.

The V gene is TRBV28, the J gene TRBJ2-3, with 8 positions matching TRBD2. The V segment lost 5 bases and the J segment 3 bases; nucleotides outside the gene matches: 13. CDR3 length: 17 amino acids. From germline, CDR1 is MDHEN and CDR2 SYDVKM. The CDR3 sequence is CASSLPGGGAGTDTQYF. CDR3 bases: TGTGCCAGCAGTCTCCCGGGGGGGGGAGCGGGGACAGATACGCAGTATTTT.

DNA for the CDR3: TGTGCCAGCAGCTCTGGGTCAAGGGCAAATGAGCAGTTCTTC. Encoded protein: CASSSGSRANEQFF. The chain has TRBV7-9 and TRBJ2-1; no reliable D call. The CDR3 spans 14 residues. V was trimmed by 4 bases and J by 7 bases, leaving 14 bases between them. CDR1 and CDR2 (germline): SEHNR, FQNEAQ (reference sequence).

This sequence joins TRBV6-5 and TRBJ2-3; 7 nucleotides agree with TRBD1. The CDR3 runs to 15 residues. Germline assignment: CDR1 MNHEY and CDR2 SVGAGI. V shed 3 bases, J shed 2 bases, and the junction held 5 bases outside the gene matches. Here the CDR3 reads CASSYQGVPTDTQYF. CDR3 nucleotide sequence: TGTGCCAGCAGTTATCAGGGGGTGCCCACAGATACGCAGTATTTT.

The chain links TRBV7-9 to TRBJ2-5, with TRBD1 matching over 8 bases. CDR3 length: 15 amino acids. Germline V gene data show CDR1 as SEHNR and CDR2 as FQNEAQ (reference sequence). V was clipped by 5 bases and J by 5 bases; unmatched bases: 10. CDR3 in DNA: TGTGCCAGCAGCCCTTCAGGGGGCGAGGGGGAGACCCAGTACTTC. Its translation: CASSPSGGEGETQYF.

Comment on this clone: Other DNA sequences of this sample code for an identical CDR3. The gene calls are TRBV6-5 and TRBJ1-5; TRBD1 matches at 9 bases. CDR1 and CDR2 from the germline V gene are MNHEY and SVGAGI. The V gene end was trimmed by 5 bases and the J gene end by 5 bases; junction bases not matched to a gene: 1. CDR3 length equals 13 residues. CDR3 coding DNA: TGTGCCAGCAGTCGACAGGGGGATCAGCCCCAGCATTTT. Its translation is CASSRQGDQPQHF.

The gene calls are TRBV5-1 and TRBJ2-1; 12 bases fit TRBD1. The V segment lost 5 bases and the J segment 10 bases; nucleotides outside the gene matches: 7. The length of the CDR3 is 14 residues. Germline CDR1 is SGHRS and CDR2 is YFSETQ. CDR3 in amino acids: CASRPGQGAREQFF. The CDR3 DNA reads TGCGCCAGCAGACCGGGACAGGGGGCGCGGGAGCAGTTCTTC.

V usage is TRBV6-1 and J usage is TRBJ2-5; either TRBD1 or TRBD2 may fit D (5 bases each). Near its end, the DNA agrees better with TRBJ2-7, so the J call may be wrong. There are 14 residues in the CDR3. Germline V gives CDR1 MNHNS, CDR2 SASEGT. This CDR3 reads CASKLSGTAYEQYF. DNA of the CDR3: TGTGCCAGCAAGTTATCAGGGACCGCCTACGAGCAGTACTTC.

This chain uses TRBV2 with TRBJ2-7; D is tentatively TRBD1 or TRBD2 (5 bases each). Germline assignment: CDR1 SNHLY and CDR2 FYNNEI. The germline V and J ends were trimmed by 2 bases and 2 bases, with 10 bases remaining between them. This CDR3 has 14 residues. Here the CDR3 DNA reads TGTGCCAGCAGTGAATTCCGGGGCCCCTACGAGCAGTACTTC. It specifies CASSEFRGPYEQYF.

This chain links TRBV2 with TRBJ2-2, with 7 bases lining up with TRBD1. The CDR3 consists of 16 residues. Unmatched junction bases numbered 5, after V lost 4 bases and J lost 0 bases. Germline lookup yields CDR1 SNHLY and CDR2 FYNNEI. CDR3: CASSAQGTANTGELFF. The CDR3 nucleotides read TGTGCCAGCAGTGCACAGGGGACAGCGAACACCGGGGAGCTGTTTTTT.

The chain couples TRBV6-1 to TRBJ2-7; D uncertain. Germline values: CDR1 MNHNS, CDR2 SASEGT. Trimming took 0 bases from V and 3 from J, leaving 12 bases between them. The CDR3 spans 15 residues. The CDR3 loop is CASSEAVTNYYEQYF. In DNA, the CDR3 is TGTGCCAGCAGTGAAGCAGTCACAAATTACTACGAGCAGTACTTC.

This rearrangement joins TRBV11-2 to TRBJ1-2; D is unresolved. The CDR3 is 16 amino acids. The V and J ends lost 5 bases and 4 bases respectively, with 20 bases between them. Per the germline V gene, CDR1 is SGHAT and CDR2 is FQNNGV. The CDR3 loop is CASSHVPTSRTYGYTF. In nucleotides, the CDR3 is TGTGCCAGCAGCCACGTGCCAACAAGCAGGACCTATGGCTACACCTTC.

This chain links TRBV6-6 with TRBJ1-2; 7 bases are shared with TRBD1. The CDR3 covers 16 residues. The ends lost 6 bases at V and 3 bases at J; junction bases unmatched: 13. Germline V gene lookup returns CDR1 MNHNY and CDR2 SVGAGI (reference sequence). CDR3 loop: CASSPTGAGGYYGYTF. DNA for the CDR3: TGTGCCAGCAGCCCCACTGGGGCAGGGGGGTACTATGGCTACACCTTC.

CDR3 nucleotides: TGTGCCAGCACCGTTAGCACAGATACGCAGTATTTT. Its translation is CASTVSTDTQYF. V usage is TRBV28 and J usage is TRBJ2-3; D is undetermined. Trimming removed 7 bases at V and 0 bases at J, with 5 bases between. Germline V CDR1 and CDR2: MDHEN, SYDVKM. The CDR3 is 12 residues long.

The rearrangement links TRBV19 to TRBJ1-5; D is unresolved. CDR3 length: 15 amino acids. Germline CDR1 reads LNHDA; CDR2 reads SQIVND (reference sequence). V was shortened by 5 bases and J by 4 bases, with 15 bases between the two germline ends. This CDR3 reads CASSPVSFQNQPQHF. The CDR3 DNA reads TGTGCCAGTAGTCCTGTGTCCTTCCAAAATCAGCCCCAGCATTTT.

The CDR3 spells CAWSRANYGYTF. The CDR3 DNA follows: TGTGCCTGGAGCAGGGCCAACTATGGCTACACCTTC. V is TRBV30 and J is TRBJ1-2; possible D gene TRBD1, 5 bases. V shed 3 bases and J shed 2 bases, with 7 bases lying between them. Per the germline V gene, CDR1 is GTSNPN and CDR2 is SVGIG (reference sequence). The CDR3 has 12 residues.

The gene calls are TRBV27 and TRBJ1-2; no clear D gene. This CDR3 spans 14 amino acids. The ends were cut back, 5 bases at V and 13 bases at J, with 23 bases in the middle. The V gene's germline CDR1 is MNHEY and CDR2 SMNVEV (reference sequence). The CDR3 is CASSPSPSLGDGTF. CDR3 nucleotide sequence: TGTGCCAGCAGTCCCTCACCCTCCCTCGGGGATGGCACCTTC.

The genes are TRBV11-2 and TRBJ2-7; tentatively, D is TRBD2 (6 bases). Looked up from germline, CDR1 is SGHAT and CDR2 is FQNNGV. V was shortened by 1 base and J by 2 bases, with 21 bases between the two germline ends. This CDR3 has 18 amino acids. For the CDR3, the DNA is TGTGCCAGCAGCTTAGTCATAATGGGCGCAGGGAGGACCTACGAGCAGTACTTC. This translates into CASSLVIMGAGRTYEQYF.

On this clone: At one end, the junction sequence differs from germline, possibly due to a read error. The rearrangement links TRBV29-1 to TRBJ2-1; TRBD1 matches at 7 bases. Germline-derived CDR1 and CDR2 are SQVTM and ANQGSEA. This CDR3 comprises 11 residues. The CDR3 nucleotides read TGCAGCGCCGAAGGTTGGACAGGACGTGTCTTC. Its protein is CSAEGWTGRVF.

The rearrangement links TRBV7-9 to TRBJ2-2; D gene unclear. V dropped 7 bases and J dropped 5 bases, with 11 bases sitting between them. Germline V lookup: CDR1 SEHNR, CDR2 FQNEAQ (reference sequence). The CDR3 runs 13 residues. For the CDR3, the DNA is TGTGCCAGCACCCTGGTGCCAACCGGGGAGCTGTTTTTT. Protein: CASTLVPTGELFF.

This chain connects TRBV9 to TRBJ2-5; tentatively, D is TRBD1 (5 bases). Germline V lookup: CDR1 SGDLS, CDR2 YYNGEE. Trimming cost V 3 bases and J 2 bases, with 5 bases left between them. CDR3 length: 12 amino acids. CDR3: CASSDRQETQYF. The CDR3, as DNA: TGTGCCAGCAGCGACAGGCAAGAGACCCAGTACTTC. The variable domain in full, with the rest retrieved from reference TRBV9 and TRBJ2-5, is DSGVTQTPKHLITATGQRVTLRCSPRSGDLSVYWYQQSLDQGLQFLIQYYNGEERAKGNILERFSAQQFPDLHSELNLSSLELGDSALYFCASSDRQETQYFGPGTRLLVL.

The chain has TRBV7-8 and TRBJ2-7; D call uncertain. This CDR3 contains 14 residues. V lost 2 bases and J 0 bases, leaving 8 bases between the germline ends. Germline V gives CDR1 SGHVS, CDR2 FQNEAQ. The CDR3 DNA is TGTGCCAGCAGCTTAAGCAGCTTCTCCTACGAGCAGTACTTC. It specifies CASSLSSFSYEQYF.

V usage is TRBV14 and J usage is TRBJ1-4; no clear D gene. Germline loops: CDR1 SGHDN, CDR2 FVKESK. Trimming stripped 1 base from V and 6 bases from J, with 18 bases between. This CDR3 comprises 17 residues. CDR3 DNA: TGTGCCAGCAGCCAAGCGTTAAGTTCGGGGTCGTATGAAAAACTGTTTTTT. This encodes CASSQALSSGSYEKLFF. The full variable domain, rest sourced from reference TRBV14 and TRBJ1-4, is EAGVTQFPSHSVIEKGQTVTLRCDPISGHDNLYWYRRVMGKEIKFLLHFVKESKQDESGMPNNRFLAERTGGTYSTLKVQPAELEDSGVYFCASSQALSSGSYEKLFFGSGTQLSVL.

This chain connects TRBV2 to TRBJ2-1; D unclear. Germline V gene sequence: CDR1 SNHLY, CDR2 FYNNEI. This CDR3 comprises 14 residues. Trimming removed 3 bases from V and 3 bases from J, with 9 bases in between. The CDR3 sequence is CASSEFWVYNEQFF. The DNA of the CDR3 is TGTGCCAGCAGTGAGTTTTGGGTCTACAATGAGCAGTTCTTC.